In this sample, the clone carrying this T cell receptor (beta chain) turned up a few times. Germline CDR1 LGHNA, CDR2 YNFKEQ. The CDR3 runs 15 residues. V gave up 4 bases and J gave up 2 bases, with 14 bases separating them. This sample was included in a study of CD8 T cells in Susac syndrome. The RNA input was 0.5 to 1 ug, and it was reverse transcribed with random hexamers. TCRdb reprocessed the immunoSEQ multiplex PCR reads via MiXCR and lists one record per CDR3 protein. The sample holds under 80,000 distinct CDR3 sequences, 93% seen once. V is TRBV4-2 and J is TRBJ2-5; possible D gene TRBD2, 5 bases. The origin of this receptor is a human donor with Susac syndrome. The material sequenced was CD4+ T cells from PBMCs. CDR3 in amino acids: CASSRVALPQETQYF. In nucleotides, the CDR3 is TGTGCCAGCAGCCGAGTAGCGCTTCCTCAAGAGACCCAGTACTTC.